A single sample is the source of the 11 T cell receptor beta chains below, sequenced in a study of human T cells and chemical hapten exposure (dated by TCRdb to the early 2020s). The sample's time point label is to be understood as: patch test 1, 2 weeks after DPC sensitization. This specimen's treatment or condition label, interpreted: therapeutic diphenylcyclopropenone sensitization with weekly scalp DPC. Receptor libraries were prepared by RACE. Sequencing relied on a NextSeq 500. TCRdb ran its own pipeline on the public reads, namely fastp trimming at Q25 and MiXCR clone calling, and kept in-frame beta chains. Rows with a matching CDR3 protein are joined into one entry that keeps the most common DNA and genes. The sample table records 150,000 to 200,000 distinct CDR3 sequences; about 20% of these occur just once. The ten largest clones represent under 7.5% of the sample. This material consisted of whole blood, taken in connection with sensitization to the hapten diphenylcyclopropenone (DPC). These receptor sequences come from a woman in her fifties or sixties with alopecia areata. Some clones in this sample may be carry-over from other donors' samples.

This rearrangement joins TRBV5-1 to TRBJ1-2; maybe TRBD1 (6 bases). Trimming removed 4 bases from V and 2 bases from J, with 9 bases in between. The germline gives CDR1 SGHRS, CDR2 YFSETQ. This CDR3 region has 13 residues. The CDR3 reads CASSATGNYGYTF. As DNA, the CDR3 is TGCGCCAGCAGCGCTACAGGGAACTATGGCTACACCTTC.

The chain carries TRBV9 and TRBJ1-1, with 7 bases aligning to TRBD1. The CDR3 totals 15 residues. The J segment lost 2 bases and the V segment lost 3 bases, leaving 7 bases of the junction unmatched. Germline-derived CDR1 and CDR2 are SGDLS and YYNGEE. The CDR3 DNA follows: TGTGCCAGCAGCGCCCGGACAGGCTCAAACACTGAAGCTTTCTTT. Translated, it gives CASSARTGSNTEAFF.

This clonotype was detected a few times. J is TRBJ2-3 and V is TRBV7-9; D is unresolved. The CDR3 contains 14 residues. Trimming took 4 bases from V and 2 from J, leaving 10 bases between them. Germline loops: CDR1 SEHNR, CDR2 FQNEAQ (reference sequence). This CDR3 is CASSSVPFTDTQYF. As DNA, the CDR3 is TGTGCCAGCAGCTCGGTGCCCTTCACAGATACGCAGTATTTT.

This clonotype was detected a few times. V gene TRBV25-1 combines with J gene TRBJ2-3; possible D gene TRBD1, 7 bases. CDR3 length: 16 residues. V gave up 2 bases and J gave up 4 bases, with 16 bases separating them. CDR1 MGHDK and CDR2 SYGVNS come from the germline V gene. CDR3 coding DNA: TGTGCCAGCAGTGAAAGAGGAGGGGGCGCCGCAGATACGCAGTATTTT. It is translated as CASSERGGGAADTQYF.

The chain combines TRBV7-3 with TRBJ2-7, with 12 bases that match TRBD1. V trimming: 5 bases; J trimming: 7 bases; junction bases outside the gene matches: 9. The CDR3 totals 15 residues. Germline V lookup: CDR1 SGHTA, CDR2 FQGTGA. The CDR3 DNA follows: TGTGCCAGCAGCCCCTCGGGACAGGGGGCAAGAGAGCAGTACTTC. The encoded protein is CASSPSGQGAREQYF.

This clonotype was recorded a few times. The chain uses TRBV20-1 and TRBJ1-1, with TRBD1 as a possible D gene (5 bases). This CDR3 has 13 residues. The V end was cut by 8 bases, the J end by 1 base, with 14 bases between. Germline CDR1 reads DFQATT; CDR2 reads SNEGSKA (reference sequence). CDR3 DNA sequence: TGCAGTCCGTTTGGGGGAGGGAACACTGAAGCTTTCTTT. Translating it yields CSPFGGGNTEAFF.

This clonotype was recorded once. The rearrangement uses TRBV12-3 or TRBV12-4 and TRBJ2-1; either TRBD1 or TRBD2 may supply D (5 bases each). The CDR3 runs 16 residues. V lost 7 bases and J 0 bases, leaving 16 bases between the germline ends. CDR3: CASMDRLGRSYNEQFF. CDR3 nucleotides: TGTGCCAGCATGGATAGGCTGGGACGCTCCTACAATGAGCAGTTCTTC.

The J gene is TRBJ2-1, the V gene TRBV24-1; 10 bases map to TRBD2. The V gene's germline CDR1 is KGHDR and CDR2 SFDVKD. The V segment lost 4 bases and the J segment 4 bases; nucleotides outside the gene matches: 9. The CDR3 is 17 amino acids. CDR3 amino acids: CATSESSGTSVYNEQFF. The CDR3, as DNA: TGTGCCACCAGTGAGTCATCCGGGACTAGCGTTTACAATGAGCAGTTCTTC.

The chain is built from TRBV2 and TRBJ2-2, with 8 positions matching TRBD1. The CDR3 is made up of 16 amino acids. After removal of 6 bases from V and 7 bases from J, the junction contained 13 bases not matched to a gene. Germline CDR1 SNHLY, CDR2 FYNNEI. The CDR3 DNA reads TGTGCCAGCAGACCAACGACAGGGGCGTTCGGCGGGGAGCTGTTTTTT. It translates to CASRPTTGAFGGELFF. Looking up the rest from reference TRBV2 and TRBJ2-2 gives the full variable domain: EPEVTQTPSHQVTQMGQEVILRCVPISNHLYFYWYRQILGQKVEFLVSFYNNEISEKSEIFDDQFSVERPDGSNFTLKIRSTKLEDSAMYFCASRPTTGAFGGELFFGEGSRLTVL.

This clonotype was observed a handful of times. V and J are TRBV11-2 and TRBJ1-2; 10 bases line up with TRBD1. The CDR3 totals 16 residues. The ends lost 3 bases at V and 5 bases at J; junction bases unmatched: 9. CDR1 SGHAT and CDR2 FQNNGV come from the germline V gene. The CDR3 DNA follows: TGTGCCAGCAGCTTTTCCGGGACAGGGGCGGGATATGGCTACACCTTC. The encoded protein is CASSFSGTGAGYGYTF.

This clonotype came up a few times. The V gene is TRBV20-1, the J gene TRBJ1-3; possible D gene TRBD1, 5 bases. V was clipped by 3 bases and J by 0 bases, with 9 bases between them. The CDR3 totals 14 residues. In germline, CDR1 is DFQATT, CDR2 SNEGSKA (reference sequence). The CDR3 bases are TGCAGTGCTAGTGTCGGGGCCTCTGGAAACACCATATATTTT. This translates into CSASVGASGNTIYF.